This T cell receptor beta chain was obtained from a study of T cell responses to AZD1222 COVID-19 vaccine. Data came from immunoSEQ multiplex PCR; TCRdb stores just in-frame clones and leaves some out. The profile shows 95,000 to 100,000 clones, roughly 87% of them singletons. This receptor was taken from an adult in good health. The specimen was peripheral blood, collected on day 0 of AZD1222 vaccination.

The CDR3: CASSEGVNGDTQYF. CDR3 in DNA: TGTGCCAGCAGTGAAGGTGTCAACGGGGATACGCAGTATTTT. The rearrangement joins TRBV2 to TRBJ2-3, with D unresolved. Germline-derived CDR1 and CDR2 are SNHLY and FYNNEI. The V end was cut by 1 base, the J end by 6 bases, with 11 bases between. The CDR3 runs 14 residues. The full variable domain, completed using reference TRBV2 and TRBJ2-3, is EPEVTQTPSHQVTQMGQEVILRCVPISNHLYFYWYRQILGQKVEFLVSFYNNEISEKSEIFDDQFSVERPDGSNFTLKIRSTKLEDSAMYFCASSEGVNGDTQYFGPGTRLTVL.